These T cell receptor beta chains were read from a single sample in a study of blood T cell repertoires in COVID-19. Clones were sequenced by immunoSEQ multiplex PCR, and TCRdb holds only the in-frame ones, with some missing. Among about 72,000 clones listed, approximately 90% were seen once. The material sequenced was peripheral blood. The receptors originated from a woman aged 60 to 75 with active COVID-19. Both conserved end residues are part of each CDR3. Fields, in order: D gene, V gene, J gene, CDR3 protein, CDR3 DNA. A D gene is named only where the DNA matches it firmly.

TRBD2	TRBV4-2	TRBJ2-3	CASSQDLTSGTDTQYF	TGTGCCAGCAGCCAAGATCTAACTAGCGGCACAGATACGCAGTATTTT
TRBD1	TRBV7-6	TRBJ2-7	CASSLPSGDRGTGKTYEQYF	TGTGCCAGCAGTCTGCCCTCCGGCGATAGGGGGACAGGCAAAACCTACGAGCAGTACTTC
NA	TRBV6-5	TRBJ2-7	CASIVATSFGEQYF	TGTGCCAGCATAGTGGCGACTTCCTTTGGCGAGCAGTACTTC
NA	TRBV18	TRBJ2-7	CASSPETLRGYEQYF	TGTGCCAGCTCACCCGAGACCCTCCGGGGATACGAGCAGTACTTC
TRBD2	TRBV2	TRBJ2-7	CASSEDGRRYEQYF	TGTGCCAGCAGTGAAGACGGGAGGCGCTACGAGCAGTACTTC
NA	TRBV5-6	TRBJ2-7	CASSLGTGRVSEQYF	TGTGCCAGCAGCTTAGGAACCGGGAGAGTTTCCGAGCAGTACTTC
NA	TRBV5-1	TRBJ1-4	CASSLRTVATNEKLFF	TGCGCCAGCAGCCTGAGGACAGTTGCAACTAATGAAAAACTGTTTTTT
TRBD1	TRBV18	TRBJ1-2	CASSPLQGDYGYTF	TGTGCCAGCTCACCACTACAGGGGGACTATGGCTACACCTTC
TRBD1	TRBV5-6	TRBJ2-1	CASSVYGTGVYNEQFF	TGTGCCAGCAGCGTCTACGGGACAGGGGTCTACAATGAGCAGTTCTTC
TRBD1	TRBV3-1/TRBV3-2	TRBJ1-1	CASSRTRQGKNTEAFF	TGTGCCAGCAGCCGCACTAGACAGGGAAAGAACACTGAAGCTTTCTTT